The 9 T cell receptor beta chains in this list originate from one sample, sequenced in a study of CD8 T cells in ankylosing spondylitis. Via MiXCR, TCRdb re-called the 5' RACE reads, giving one row per CDR3 protein. The table records roughly 130,000 distinct CDR3 sequences, roughly 8% of them present only once. Sequencing input: synovial fluid, either unsorted or a sorted T cell fraction (not recorded which). All receptors derive from a male donor with ankylosing spondylitis.

This clonotype was seen more than once but under ten times. The V and J genes are TRBV12-3 or TRBV12-4 and TRBJ2-1, with 10 nucleotides matching TRBD2. This CDR3 has 15 residues. V gave up 2 bases and J gave up 8 bases; unmatched junction bases: 6. The CDR3 bases are TGTGCCAGCAGTTTAAGGTCTAGCGGGAGCCATGAGCAGTTCTTC. Encoded protein: CASSLRSSGSHEQFF.

This clonotype showed up many times. This chain's CDR3 is CAISIPTVSGELFF. The CDR3 coding sequence is TGTGCCATCAGCATACCGACAGTGTCCGGGGAGCTGTTTTTT. The chain couples TRBV10-3 to TRBJ2-2; possibly TRBD1 for D (5 bases). The V end lost 6 bases, the J end lost 6 bases, and 14 bases lay between the germline ends. Germline CDR1 is ENHRY and CDR2 is SYGVKD. This CDR3 has 14 residues.

In this sample, this clonotype turned up many times. The chain combines TRBV11-2 with TRBJ2-1; D could derive from TRBD1 or TRBD2 (6 bases each). This CDR3 comprises 15 residues. V lost 1 base to trimming and J lost 4 bases, with 11 bases between them. CDR1 SGHAT and CDR2 FQNNGV come from the germline V gene. For the CDR3, the DNA is TGTGCCAGCAGCTTAGCGACGGGGGCATACAATGAGCAGTTCTTC. Amino acids: CASSLATGAYNEQFF.

This clonotype was picked up many times. The genes are TRBV12-3 or TRBV12-4 and TRBJ1-5, with D unclear. The V and J ends lost 3 bases and 9 bases respectively, with 18 bases between them. The CDR3 extends over 15 amino acids. The chain's CDR3 is CASSLSSGGSLPQHF. The CDR3, as DNA: TGTGCCAGCAGTTTGTCTTCCGGAGGGAGTCTGCCCCAGCATTTT.

V usage is TRBV25-1 and J usage is TRBJ1-6, with a possible D match to TRBD1 (6 bases). Between the trimmed V and J ends, which lost 6 bases and 7 bases, there was a span of 13 bases. Germline CDR1 and CDR2: MGHDK and SYGVNS. This CDR3 comprises 14 residues. DNA for the CDR3: TGTGCCAGCAGCATCAGACAGGAGAATTCACCCCTCCACTTT. The encoded protein is CASSIRQENSPLHF.

This clonotype was picked up many times. The chain combines TRBV12-3 or TRBV12-4 with TRBJ1-1; possibly TRBD1 for D (6 bases). V lost 3 bases to trimming and J lost 4 bases, with 12 bases between them. CDR3 length: 14 amino acids. CDR3 residues: CASSFLGHTTEAFF. The CDR3 DNA sequence: TGTGCCAGCAGTTTTCTGGGACATACCACTGAAGCTTTCTTT.

The rearrangement uses TRBV7-2 and TRBJ2-7, with D tentatively TRBD2 (6 bases). Trimming stripped 1 base from V and 1 base from J, with 11 bases between. Germline CDR1 SGHTA, CDR2 FQGNSA. The CDR3 contains 15 residues. The CDR3 loop is CASSLVPGVSYEQYF. CDR3 nucleotides: TGTGCCAGCAGCTTAGTTCCGGGGGTATCCTACGAGCAGTACTTC. The full variable domain, its missing parts supplied by reference TRBV7-2 and TRBJ2-7, is GAGVSQSPSNKVTEKGKDVELRCDPISGHTALYWYRQSLGQGLEFLIYFQGNSAPDKSGLPSDRFSAERTGGSVSTLTIQRTQQEDSAVYLCASSLVPGVSYEQYFGPGTRLTVT.

This clonotype was found many times. This chain uses TRBV19 with TRBJ2-4; D possibly corresponds to TRBD2 (6 bases). V was trimmed by 5 bases and J by 3 bases, leaving 11 bases between them. Germline-derived CDR1 and CDR2 are LNHDA and SQIVND (reference sequence). The CDR3 runs to 14 residues. The CDR3 region has the DNA TGTGCCAGTAGTTCGGGGGACGTCAAAAACATTCAGTACTTC. Encoded protein: CASSSGDVKNIQYF.

This clonotype was observed a handful of times. Sequence at one end of the junction differs from germline and may be a read error. The chain links TRBV10-3 to TRBJ1-4, with 8 bases matching TRBD1. Germline V gene data show CDR1 as ENHRY and CDR2 as SYGVKD. The CDR3 loop spans 14 amino acids. The CDR3 is CATSESTGVGKLFF. In DNA form, the CDR3 reads TGTGCCACCAGTGAGTCGACAGGGGTTGGAAAACTGTTTTTT.